Below are 24 T cell receptor beta chains sequenced from a single sample in a study of response to subunit inactivated influenza vaccine. TCRdb independently ran MiXCR on the RT-PCR reads; one entry per CDR3 protein. This repertoire shows hundreds of thousands of distinct CDR3 sequences, around 14% found once; its top ten account for 6.5% to 8.5%. The starting material was PBMCs from blood, obtained 14 days before vaccination. The source is a man aged 50 to 59 who received an inactivated influenza vaccine.

The genes are TRBV6-2 or TRBV6-3 and TRBJ2-5; 12 nucleotides agree with TRBD2. V was pared by 4 bases and J by 5 bases, with 14 bases of the junction left unmatched. The CDR3 runs 18 residues. Per the germline V gene, CDR1 is MNHEY and CDR2 is SVGEGT. The CDR3 nucleotides read TGTGCCAGCAGTTGCGAGGTCGGACTAGCGGGAAGCGGGGAGACCCAGTACTTC. Translating it yields CASSCEVGLAGSGETQYF.

This clonotype was counted between two and nine times. V gene TRBV20-1 combines with J gene TRBJ2-1; 8 bases align to TRBD1. This CDR3 has 14 residues. With V trimmed by 0 bases and J by 10 bases, 8 bases remained unmatched. Per the germline V gene, CDR1 is DFQATT and CDR2 is SNEGSKA (reference sequence). The CDR3 reads CSARDPGQVGEQFF. The CDR3 nucleotides read TGCAGTGCTAGAGACCCGGGACAGGTAGGCGAGCAGTTCTTC.

The chain recombines TRBV12-3 or TRBV12-4 with TRBJ2-3, with D unclear. With 8 bases removed from V and 6 bases from J, the gap between germline ends came to 9 bases. The CDR3 totals 11 residues. The CDR3 is CASGRLDTQYF. The CDR3 DNA reads TGTGCCAGCGGACGGCTTGATACGCAGTATTTT.

The table lists this clonotype with many counts. The chain has TRBV12-3 or TRBV12-4 and TRBJ2-2, with 9 bases fitting TRBD1. The CDR3 extends over 14 amino acids. Trimming cost V 5 bases and J 4 bases; bases outside gene matches: 2. The CDR3 is CASSPGQGTGELFF. The CDR3 bases are TGTGCCAGCAGTCCGGGACAGGGCACCGGGGAGCTGTTTTTT.

This clonotype has a handful of counts. The chain links TRBV4-2 to TRBJ1-1; perhaps TRBD1 as D (6 bases). Per the germline V gene, CDR1 is LGHNA and CDR2 is YNFKEQ. Between the trimmed V and J ends, which lost 8 bases and 4 bases, there was a span of 17 bases. This CDR3 contains 14 residues. The DNA for the CDR3 is TGTGCCAGCGTTAGTGGGAGGGGGATCACTGAAGCTTTCTTT. This translates into CASVSGRGITEAFF.

The V gene is TRBV4-1, the J gene TRBJ1-2; D not resolved. Per the germline V gene, CDR1 is MGHRA and CDR2 is YSYEKL. V was cut by 3 bases and J by 5 bases, with 16 bases left in between. There are 15 residues in the CDR3. The DNA of the CDR3 is TGCGCCAGCAGCCATGGCTCCCGGGCCGTTTATGGCTACACCTTC. Protein sequence: CASSHGSRAVYGYTF.

The genes are TRBV7-9 and TRBJ1-1; D remains unclear. This CDR3 has 14 amino acids. V dropped 2 bases and J dropped 0 bases, with 7 bases sitting between them. Germline V CDR1 and CDR2: SEHNR, FQNEAQ (reference sequence). Here the CDR3 DNA reads TGTGCCAGCAGCTTAATAGAAATGAACACTGAAGCTTTCTTT. It encodes CASSLIEMNTEAFF.

This clonotype was seen only a few times. The gene calls are TRBV7-9 and TRBJ2-2; 10 nucleotides line up with TRBD1. The CDR3 consists of 14 residues. With V trimmed by 6 bases and J by 5 bases, 3 bases remained unmatched. The germline V gene encodes CDR1 SEHNR and CDR2 FQNEAQ (reference sequence). CDR3 bases: TGTGCCAGCAGTAGACAGGGGGCAACCGGGGAGCTGTTTTTT. It is translated as CASSRQGATGELFF.

The chain carries TRBV15 and TRBJ2-3, with D maybe TRBD2 (5 bases). V shed 7 bases and J shed 2 bases, with 13 bases lying between them. CDR3 length: 14 amino acids. Germline assignment: CDR1 LNHNV and CDR2 YYDKDF (reference sequence). The CDR3 coding sequence is TGTGCCACCACTAGCACCACTTACACAGATACGCAGTATTTT. This translates into CATTSTTYTDTQYF.

The chain carries TRBV29-1 and TRBJ2-3, with D hard to call. Trimming removed 4 bases at V and 0 bases at J, with 11 bases between. The CDR3 contains 14 residues. CDR1 and CDR2 (germline): SQVTM, ANQGSEA. CDR3 region: CSVVIHSSTDTQYF. The CDR3 DNA is TGCAGCGTTGTTATACATTCTAGCACAGATACGCAGTATTTT.

The rearrangement joins TRBV7-2 to TRBJ1-2; no clear D. V lost 2 bases and J lost 0, with 10 bases in between. Germline lookup yields CDR1 SGHTA and CDR2 FQGNSA. The CDR3 spans 15 residues. CDR3 DNA sequence: TGTGCCAGCAGCTTAAACAGACTTACTAACTATGGCTACACCTTC. Protein product: CASSLNRLTNYGYTF.

The J gene is TRBJ2-3, the V gene TRBV4-3; D is possibly TRBD2 (6 bases). Germline CDR1 LGHNA, CDR2 YSLEER. This CDR3 comprises 15 residues. Trimming pared 8 bases from V and 0 bases from J, leaving 15 bases between. The CDR3 spells CASARQRVSTDTQYF. CDR3 sequence (DNA): TGCGCCAGCGCGCGACAGCGGGTTAGCACAGATACGCAGTATTTT.

The V gene is TRBV6-5, the J gene TRBJ2-3; TRBD2 matches 10 bases. This CDR3 comprises 17 residues. Losses at the gene ends were 0 bases for V and 3 bases for J; bases not matched to a gene: 6. Germline CDR1 MNHEY, CDR2 SVGAGI. CDR3 nucleotides: TGTGCCAGCAGTTACTCGGCTAGCGGGAGATCGACAGATACGCAGTATTTT. Translated: CASSYSASGRSTDTQYF.

This clonotype was observed many times. CDR3 nucleotides: TGTGCCAGCAGCTTTGGGGGCCCCCGCTCCGGGGAGCTGTTTTTT. It specifies CASSFGGPRSGELFF. V gene TRBV5-6 combines with J gene TRBJ2-2; D possibly corresponds to TRBD1 (6 bases). V shed 2 bases and J shed 6 bases, with 14 bases lying between them. The CDR3 extends over 15 amino acids. Germline V CDR1 and CDR2: SGHDT, YYEEEE.

This clonotype appeared a few times. The chain uses TRBV5-1 and TRBJ1-2; D is perhaps TRBD1 (5 bases). V lost 3 bases and J 3 bases, leaving 9 bases between the germline ends. Germline CDR1 and CDR2: SGHRS and YFSETQ. This CDR3 is 13 amino acids long. CDR3 sequence reads: CASSYIGDYGYTF. The CDR3 DNA is TGCGCCAGCAGCTACATAGGGGACTATGGCTACACCTTC. The full variable domain, in which reference TRBV5-1 and TRBJ1-2 provide the parts outside the CDR3, is KAGVTQTPRYLIKTRGQQVTLSCSPISGHRSVSWYQQTPGQGLQFLFEYFSETQRNKGNFPGRFSGRQFSNSRSEMNVSTLELGDSALYLCASSYIGDYGYTFGSGTRLTVV.

This clonotype appeared a few times. This chain uses TRBV3-1 with TRBJ2-5; the D is unclear. CDR3 length equals 14 residues. Trimming took off 0 bases at V and 4 bases at J, with 9 bases between the two ends. From germline, CDR1 is LGHDT and CDR2 YNNKEL (reference sequence). The CDR3 here is CASSQELSRETQYF. In DNA form, the CDR3 reads TGTGCCAGCAGCCAAGAGTTAAGCCGAGAGACCCAGTACTTC.

This clonotype was seen at least ten times. The chain uses TRBV6-6 and TRBJ1-1, with a tentative D call TRBD1 (6 bases). V was shortened by 6 bases and J by 5 bases, with 10 bases between the two germline ends. Germline-derived CDR1 and CDR2 are MNHNY and SVGAGI (reference sequence). This CDR3 contains 12 residues. CDR3: CASSRGGTEAFF. The CDR3 coding sequence is TGTGCCAGCAGCCGAGGGGGGACTGAAGCTTTCTTT.

In this sample, this clonotype turned up a few times. CDR3 nucleotide sequence: TGCGCCAGCAGCCCACGGACAGGGTCAACGGAGACCCAGTACTTC. Translated, it gives CASSPRTGSTETQYF. The V and J genes are TRBV5-1 and TRBJ2-5, with 8 bases fitting TRBD1. Germline CDR1 is SGHRS and CDR2 is YFSETQ. V was pared by 4 bases and J by 5 bases, with 10 bases of the junction left unmatched. The CDR3 is 15 residues long.

This clonotype was seen a handful of times. The chain carries TRBV7-3 and TRBJ2-1; D tentatively fits TRBD1 or TRBD2 (5 bases each). The V end was cut by 2 bases, the J end by 6 bases, with 8 bases between. Germline loops: CDR1 SGHTA, CDR2 FQGTGA. The CDR3 length is 13 residues. The CDR3 region has the DNA TGTGCCAGCAGCTTAGGGGCGGGCAATGAGCAGTTCTTC. Its translation: CASSLGAGNEQFF.

This clonotype was observed a few times. As DNA, the CDR3 is TGCGCCAGCAAGCTAGCGGGAGATTTCGGGGAGCTGTTTTTT. Translating it yields CASKLAGDFGELFF. This chain joins TRBV10-2 and TRBJ2-2, with 10 bases aligning to TRBD2. J lost 7 bases, V lost 7 bases, and 6 bases had no gene match. CDR3 size: 14 residues. The germline V gene encodes CDR1 WSHSY and CDR2 SAAADI.

This rearrangement joins TRBV9 to TRBJ2-7, with TRBD2 matching over 11 bases. Germline V gene sequence: CDR1 SGDLS, CDR2 YYNGEE. V trimming: 2 bases; J trimming: 5 bases; junction bases outside the gene matches: 6. There are 15 residues in the CDR3. CDR3 residues: CASSVLAGGLDEQYF. CDR3 nucleotides: TGTGCCAGCAGCGTTTTAGCGGGGGGGCTGGACGAGCAGTACTTC.

This clonotype has ten or more counts. The chain couples TRBV4-3 to TRBJ1-5; possible D gene TRBD1, 5 bases. Germline V lookup: CDR1 LGHNA, CDR2 YSLEER. The CDR3 runs to 13 residues. V lost 4 bases, J lost 4 bases, and 8 bases lay in between. CDR3 bases: TGCGCCAGCAGCCCAGGGACGAATCAGCCCCAGCATTTT. Protein: CASSPGTNQPQHF.

The chain combines TRBV7-9 with TRBJ2-3; D gene uncertain. The germline gives CDR1 SEHNR, CDR2 FQNEAQ (reference sequence). V shed 4 bases and J shed 0 bases, with 14 bases lying between them. The CDR3 has 16 amino acids. CDR3 coding DNA: TGTGCCAGCAGCTCCGGATTGCACTATAGCACAGATACGCAGTATTTT. Translated, it gives CASSSGLHYSTDTQYF.

V gene TRBV6-5 combines with J gene TRBJ1-1; D call uncertain. The germline CDR1 and CDR2 sequences are MNHEY and SVGAGI. This CDR3 spans 13 amino acids. The V end lost 6 bases, the J end lost 3 bases, and 11 bases lay between the germline ends. The CDR3 is CASRYAEHTEAFF. The CDR3 DNA is TGTGCCAGCAGGTACGCGGAGCACACTGAAGCTTTCTTT.